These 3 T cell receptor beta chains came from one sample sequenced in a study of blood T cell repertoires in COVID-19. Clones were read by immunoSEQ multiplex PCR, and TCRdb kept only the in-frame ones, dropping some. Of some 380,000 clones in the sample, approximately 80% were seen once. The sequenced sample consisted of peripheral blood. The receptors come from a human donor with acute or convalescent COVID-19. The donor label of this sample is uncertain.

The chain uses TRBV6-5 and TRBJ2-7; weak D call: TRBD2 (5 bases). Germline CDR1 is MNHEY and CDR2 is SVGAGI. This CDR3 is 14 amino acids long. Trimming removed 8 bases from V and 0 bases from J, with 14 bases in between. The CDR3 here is CASLRGHGSYEQYF. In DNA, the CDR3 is TGTGCCAGCCTTCGCGGGCACGGCTCCTACGAGCAGTACTTC.

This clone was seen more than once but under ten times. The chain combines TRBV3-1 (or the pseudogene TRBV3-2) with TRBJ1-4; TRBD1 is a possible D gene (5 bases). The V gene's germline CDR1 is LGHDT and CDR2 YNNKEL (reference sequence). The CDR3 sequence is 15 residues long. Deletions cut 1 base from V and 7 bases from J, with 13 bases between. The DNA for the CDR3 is TGTGCCAGCAGCCAAGCCCGTCAGGGAAGTGAAAAACTGTTTTTT. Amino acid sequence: CASSQARQGSEKLFF.

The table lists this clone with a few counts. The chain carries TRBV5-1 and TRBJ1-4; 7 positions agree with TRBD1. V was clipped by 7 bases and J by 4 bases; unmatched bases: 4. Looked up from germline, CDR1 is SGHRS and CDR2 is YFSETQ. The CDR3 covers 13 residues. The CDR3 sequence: CASSGTVNEKLFF. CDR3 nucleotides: TGCGCCAGCTCCGGGACAGTTAATGAAAAACTGTTTTTT. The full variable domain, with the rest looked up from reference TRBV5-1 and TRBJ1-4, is KAGVTQTPRYLIKTRGQQVTLSCSPISGHRSVSWYQQTPGQGLQFLFEYFSETQRNKGNFPGRFSGRQFSNSRSEMNVSTLELGDSALYLCASSGTVNEKLFFGSGTQLSVL.